One sample yielded the 22 T cell receptor beta chains listed below, sequenced in a study of T cells in tuberculosis. Using immunoSEQ multiplex PCR, the repertoire was profiled, and TCRdb retains in-frame clones only, with some absent. The sample shows roughly 35,000 clones, over 90% of them seen only once. Sequenced material: PBMCs. These receptors came from a donor aged 10 to 29 with latent tuberculosis or without tuberculosis infection.

This chain joins TRBV6-5 and TRBJ2-4; 10 nucleotides line up with TRBD2. The V and J ends lost 6 bases and 4 bases, in that order; junction bases with no gene match: 6. Germline V lookup: CDR1 MNHEY, CDR2 SVGAGI. The CDR3 covers 15 residues. Here the CDR3 DNA reads TGTGCCAGCAGCCGAAATAGCGGGGGGAAAAACATTCAGTACTTC. Amino acid sequence: CASSRNSGGKNIQYF.

The rearrangement links TRBV19 to TRBJ1-3, with TRBD1 as a possible D gene (5 bases). The CDR3 has 16 amino acids. Germline values: CDR1 LNHDA, CDR2 SQIVND (reference sequence). V lost 3 bases to trimming and J lost 4 bases, with 16 bases between them. The CDR3 loop is CASSIEAGHFGNTIYF. The CDR3, as DNA: TGTGCCAGTAGTATTGAGGCAGGACATTTCGGAAACACCATATATTTT. The whole variable domain, filled in from reference TRBV19 and TRBJ1-3, reads DGGITQSPKYLFRKEGQNVTLSCEQNLNHDAMYWYRQDPGQGLRLIYYSQIVNDFQKGDIAEGYSVSREKKESFPLTVTSAQKNPTAFYLCASSIEAGHFGNTIYFGEGSWLTVV.

The chain recombines TRBV5-4 with TRBJ2-2; 8 bases line up with TRBD2. This CDR3 comprises 15 residues. Trimming removed 3 bases from V and 3 bases from J; junction bases left unmatched: 4. CDR1 is SGHNT, CDR2 YYREEE, per germline (reference sequence). CDR3 bases: TGTGCCAGCAGCTCTAGCGGGCGGGACACCGGGGAGCTGTTTTTT. Protein product: CASSSSGRDTGELFF.

The chain recombines TRBV19 with TRBJ2-2; maybe TRBD1 (5 bases). Germline values: CDR1 LNHDA, CDR2 SQIVND (reference sequence). V was shortened by 3 bases and J by 6 bases, with 11 bases between the two germline ends. The CDR3 loop spans 14 amino acids. The CDR3 protein is CASSILRGSGELFF. DNA for the CDR3: TGTGCCAGTAGTATTCTTAGGGGATCCGGGGAGCTGTTTTTT.

The V and J genes are TRBV5-1 and TRBJ2-1; 8 positions match TRBD2. V lost 1 base and J lost 16; bases outside the gene matches: 16. Per germline, CDR1 SGHRS and CDR2 YFSETQ. CDR3 length equals 15 residues. CDR3 nucleotide sequence: TGCGCCAGCAGCTTGAGATCTGGCGGGGGGTCCCTAATTTTCTTC. Amino acids: CASSLRSGGGSLIFF.

The rearrangement joins TRBV12-5 to TRBJ1-3; D is ambiguous. The V and J ends lost 2 bases and 4 bases respectively, with 9 bases between them. In germline, CDR1 is LGHNT, CDR2 FRNRAP. The CDR3 has 14 amino acids. CDR3 sequence: CASGLPHSGNTIYF. DNA for the CDR3: TGTGCTAGTGGTTTGCCTCACAGCGGAAACACCATATATTTT.

The chain employs TRBV19 and TRBJ2-3; 12 bases map to TRBD2. From germline, CDR1 is LNHDA and CDR2 SQIVND (reference sequence). Trimming cost V 3 bases and J 4 bases; bases outside gene matches: 5. CDR3 length: 16 residues. The DNA for the CDR3 is TGTGCCAGTAGTATGCTACTAGCGGGGGGCGCAGATACGCAGTATTTT. This codes for CASSMLLAGGADTQYF.

The DNA for the CDR3 is TGTGCCAGTAGTATTCCCGACATCACAGATACGCAGTATTTT. Residues: CASSIPDITDTQYF. The chain combines TRBV19 with TRBJ2-3; D is unresolved. Per germline, CDR1 LNHDA and CDR2 SQIVND (reference sequence). The CDR3 has 14 residues. The ends were cut back, 3 bases at V and 2 bases at J, with 9 bases in the middle.

This chain joins TRBV5-1 and TRBJ2-2, with TRBD2 matching over 11 bases. V was pared by 0 bases and J by 5 bases, with 6 bases of the junction left unmatched. CDR1 and CDR2 (germline): SGHRS, YFSETQ. There are 17 residues in the CDR3. The CDR3, as DNA: TGCGCCAGCAGCTTGGAGCCTAGCGGGGGGAATACCGGGGAGCTGTTTTTT. Its protein product is CASSLEPSGGNTGELFF.

The chain has TRBV6-5 and TRBJ1-2; D call uncertain. V lost 0 bases and J lost 8, with 7 bases in between. There are 12 residues in the CDR3. CDR1 and CDR2 from the germline V gene are MNHEY and SVGAGI. The CDR3 nucleotides read TGTGCCAGCAGTTACTCGAGGGTAGGCTACACCTTC. Residues: CASSYSRVGYTF.

The rearrangement joins TRBV5-6 to TRBJ2-7, with D possibly being TRBD1 (5 bases). This CDR3 comprises 15 residues. Between the trimmed V and J ends, which lost 5 bases and 3 bases, there was a span of 18 bases. The germline gives CDR1 SGHDT, CDR2 YYEEEE. The CDR3 DNA is TGTGCCAGCAGTCGAGACCGCTTACAGGTCTACGAGCAGTACTTC. Protein product: CASSRDRLQVYEQYF.

The count of this clone is one. The chain couples TRBV29-1 to TRBJ2-1, with 10 bases that match TRBD1. With V trimmed by 7 bases and J by 3 bases, 15 bases remained unmatched. The CDR3 is made up of 17 amino acids. CDR1 is SQVTM and CDR2 is ANQGSEA in the germline V gene. The chain's CDR3 is CSGRGDRGGIGYNEQFF. CDR3 coding DNA: TGCAGCGGCCGGGGGGACAGGGGAGGTATAGGCTACAATGAGCAGTTCTTC.

V gene TRBV4-2 combines with J gene TRBJ2-3; 10 bases are a match to TRBD2. The CDR3 totals 17 residues. Germline CDR1 is LGHNA and CDR2 is YNFKEQ. After removal of 0 bases from V and 4 bases from J, the junction contained 7 bases not matched to a gene. CDR3 sequence: CASSQDYKRGGADTQYF. As DNA, the CDR3 is TGTGCCAGCAGCCAAGATTATAAGCGGGGGGGCGCAGATACGCAGTATTTT.

The V call is TRBV5-1, the J call TRBJ1-1; 7 positions match TRBD1. V shed 1 base, J shed 4 bases, and the junction held 7 bases outside the gene matches. Germline V gene lookup returns CDR1 SGHRS and CDR2 YFSETQ. The CDR3 consists of 15 residues. This CDR3 is CASSLFMAGGTEAFF. DNA for the CDR3: TGCGCCAGCAGCTTGTTCATGGCAGGGGGCACTGAAGCTTTCTTT. The entire variable domain, with the rest obtained from reference TRBV5-1 and TRBJ1-1, is as follows: KAGVTQTPRYLIKTRGQQVTLSCSPISGHRSVSWYQQTPGQGLQFLFEYFSETQRNKGNFPGRFSGRQFSNSRSEMNVSTLELGDSALYLCASSLFMAGGTEAFFGQGTRLTVV.

This sequence joins TRBV7-2 and TRBJ1-1; a possible D gene is TRBD1 (6 bases). The CDR3 is made up of 13 amino acids. The germline V and J ends were trimmed by 5 bases and 4 bases, with 11 bases remaining between them. Germline assignment: CDR1 SGHTA and CDR2 FQGNSA. CDR3 sequence: CASSLTGSTEAFF. CDR3 coding DNA: TGTGCCAGCAGCCTTACAGGGAGCACTGAAGCTTTCTTT.

V gene TRBV21-1 combines with J gene TRBJ1-6. TRBV21-1 constitutes a pseudogene. The CDR3 consists of 17 residues. CDR3 region: CASSKALGGLYNSPLHF. DNA for the CDR3: TGTGCCAGCAGCAAAGCGCTTGGAGGACTGTATAATTCACCCCTCCACTTT.

This chain connects TRBV6-5 to TRBJ2-1; perhaps TRBD2 as D (5 bases). The germline CDR1 and CDR2 sequences are MNHEY and SVGAGI. This CDR3 comprises 15 residues. Trimming left V 5 bases short and J 1 base short, with 12 bases between. The CDR3 DNA is TGTGCCAGCAGTCGGACTTCCTGGTCCTACAATGAGCAGTTCTTC. It yields the protein CASSRTSWSYNEQFF.

The chain combines TRBV11-2 with TRBJ2-4; a weak D match, TRBD2 (5 bases). Germline V lookup: CDR1 SGHAT, CDR2 FQNNGV. The length of the CDR3 is 17 residues. V was pared by 0 bases and J by 0 bases, with 12 bases between. The CDR3 protein is CASSLDREALAKNIQYF. The CDR3 region has the DNA TGTGCCAGCAGCTTAGATCGGGAAGCTCTAGCCAAAAACATTCAGTACTTC.

This clone was seen a single time. As DNA, the CDR3 is TGTGCCAGCATATGGACAGGGGATATTGACTATGGCTACACCTTC. As protein: CASIWTGDIDYGYTF. The rearrangement links TRBV2 to TRBJ1-2; 9 bases align to TRBD1. CDR1 is SNHLY, CDR2 FYNNEI, per germline. The CDR3 contains 15 residues. The V and J ends lost 7 bases and 3 bases, in that order; junction bases with no gene match: 9.

This chain uses TRBV11-1 with TRBJ2-7; 12 bases fit TRBD2. From germline, CDR1 is SGHAT and CDR2 FQDESV (reference sequence). The CDR3 covers 14 residues. Trimming took 5 bases from V and 3 from J; bases not matched to a gene: 2. Here the CDR3 reads CASSRTSGDYEQYF. The CDR3 DNA reads as TGTGCCAGCAGCCGGACTAGCGGGGACTACGAGCAGTACTTC.

The V gene is TRBV2, the J gene TRBJ1-1, with unresolved D. Trimming stripped 7 bases from V and 1 base from J, with 10 bases between. The CDR3 covers 13 residues. Per the germline V gene, CDR1 is SNHLY and CDR2 is FYNNEI. The CDR3 loop reads CASTSERNTEAFF. Written as DNA, the CDR3 is TGTGCCAGCACCTCAGAGCGGAACACTGAAGCTTTCTTT.

This chain connects TRBV2 to TRBJ2-3; D uncertain. Germline values: CDR1 SNHLY, CDR2 FYNNEI. The ends were cut back, 5 bases at V and 6 bases at J, with 6 bases in the middle. The CDR3 spans 11 residues. CDR3 amino acids: CASSNSDTQYF. The CDR3 DNA follows: TGTGCCAGCAGTAATTCTGATACGCAGTATTTT. Together with reference TRBV2 and TRBJ2-3, the CDR3 gives the full variable domain: EPEVTQTPSHQVTQMGQEVILRCVPISNHLYFYWYRQILGQKVEFLVSFYNNEISEKSEIFDDQFSVERPDGSNFTLKIRSTKLEDSAMYFCASSNSDTQYFGPGTRLTVL.